A single sample gave rise to the 8 T cell receptor beta chains below, sequenced in a study of T cells in Graves' hyperthyroidism and ophthalmopathy. Amplification of TCR beta CDR3 regions was performed using RNA transcripts as template. Primed by the HTBI set, a first-round RT-PCR was run on the TCR CDR3. TCRdb fed the multiplex PCR reads into MiXCR, producing one record per CDR3 protein. The data hold more than 550,000 distinct CDR3 sequences, with about 17% observed a single time. The specimen was blood. The receptors were sampled from a woman in her 50s with Graves' hyperthyroidism that later progressed to Graves' ophthalmopathy.

The chain has TRBV6-1 and TRBJ2-3, with TRBD1 matching 8 bases. CDR1 and CDR2 (germline): MNHNS, SASEGT. The CDR3 covers 15 residues. Germline trimming cut 4 bases from V and 3 bases from J; bases unmatched to any gene: 6. The CDR3 protein is CASSGIGQGTDTQYF. Written as DNA, the CDR3 is TGTGCCAGCAGTGGCATCGGACAGGGTACAGATACGCAGTATTTT.

This chain joins TRBV10-3 and TRBJ1-1; possibly TRBD1 for D (5 bases). In germline, CDR1 is ENHRY, CDR2 SYGVKD. The CDR3 covers 15 residues. V shed 3 bases and J shed 1 base, with 12 bases lying between them. The CDR3 protein is CAISDGGDPNTEAFF. The CDR3 DNA follows: TGTGCCATCAGTGATGGGGGGGACCCGAACACTGAAGCTTTCTTT.

This clonotype was picked up a small number of times. This chain connects TRBV24-1 to TRBJ2-5; 7 bases map to TRBD2. With 4 bases clipped from V and 1 base from J, the junction kept 5 bases outside the gene matches. This CDR3 has 15 amino acids. Germline values: CDR1 KGHDR, CDR2 SFDVKD. CDR3 nucleotide sequence: TGTGCCACCAGTGACCCGGCGGGGGTCCAAGAGACCCAGTACTTC. It translates to CATSDPAGVQETQYF.

This sequence joins TRBV27 and TRBJ2-7; D may be TRBD2 (5 bases). Germline V gene data show CDR1 as MNHEY and CDR2 as SMNVEV (reference sequence). The CDR3 covers 14 residues. V was shortened by 8 bases and J by 0 bases, with 14 bases between the two germline ends. This CDR3 is CASSHFGSSYEQYF. For the CDR3, the DNA is TGTGCCAGCTCCCACTTTGGGAGCTCCTACGAGCAGTACTTC.

The chain carries TRBV20-1 and TRBJ2-1, with 7 bases matching TRBD2. Trimming cost V 2 bases and J 7 bases; bases outside gene matches: 14. This CDR3 comprises 16 residues. Germline values: CDR1 DFQATT, CDR2 SNEGSKA (reference sequence). The CDR3 nucleotides are TGCAGTGCTAGACCCTTCGGGGGAGGGCCGAGGAATGAGCAGTTCTTC. This encodes CSARPFGGGPRNEQFF.

V gene TRBV10-3 combines with J gene TRBJ2-7, with D maybe TRBD1 (6 bases). The ends were cut back, 6 bases at V and 5 bases at J, with 11 bases in the middle. Germline V gene lookup returns CDR1 ENHRY and CDR2 SYGVKD. CDR3 length: 12 amino acids. The CDR3 loop is CAIREDSHEQYF. The CDR3, as DNA: TGTGCCATCAGAGAGGACAGCCACGAGCAGTACTTC.

This clonotype was observed at least ten times. The V call is TRBV30, the J call TRBJ1-2; maybe TRBD1 (5 bases). This CDR3 region has 12 residues. Per the germline V gene, CDR1 is GTSNPN and CDR2 is SVGIG (reference sequence). The V end was cut by 4 bases, the J end by 4 bases, with 10 bases between. This CDR3 is CAWTDGTYGYTF. As DNA, the CDR3 is TGTGCCTGGACCGACGGGACCTATGGCTACACCTTC.

The chain combines TRBV7-9 with TRBJ2-7; 11 nucleotides line up with TRBD1. The CDR3 has 14 amino acids. The junction had 9 bases not matched to a gene; V was cut back by 5 bases and J by 9 bases. Germline loops: CDR1 SEHNR, CDR2 FQNEAQ (reference sequence). The CDR3 here is CASSPDRGRFRQYF. As DNA, the CDR3 is TGTGCCAGCAGCCCGGACAGGGGGCGCTTCCGGCAGTACTTC.